These 6 T cell receptor beta chains were sequenced from one sample in a study of CD4 T cells in relation to SARS-CoV-2 and coronaviruses. TCRdb's copy holds only in-frame clones and misses some; the assay was immunoSEQ multiplex PCR. Of roughly 26,000 clones detected, about 75% appear once; the ten largest clones hold roughly 13%. Before the COVID-19 pandemic, during about 2011-2019, CD4+ T cells were taken from unexposed donors. CD4+ T cells were isolated from the cells after 10 days of culture. No antigen is known for these receptors. Sequenced: CD4+ T cells from PBMCs, cultured in vitro. The source of these receptors is a human donor in good health.

The chain employs TRBV2 and TRBJ2-2, with 7 bases matching TRBD2. The germline gives CDR1 SNHLY, CDR2 FYNNEI. J lost 4 bases, V lost 7 bases, and 9 bases had no gene match. CDR3 length: 15 residues. CDR3 nucleotides: TGTGCCAGCATACCCCTAGCGGCGGGCACCGGGGAGCTGTTTTTT. It encodes CASIPLAAGTGELFF.

This clone was picked up a small number of times. This rearrangement joins TRBV4-2 to TRBJ2-2, with 9 bases identical to TRBD2. Per germline, CDR1 LGHNA and CDR2 YNFKEQ. With 0 bases clipped from V and 6 bases from J, the junction kept 14 bases outside the gene matches. The CDR3 has 19 amino acids. DNA of the CDR3: TGTGCCAGCAGCCAAGATCTTAATCGTTGGCGGGAGGGTTCCGGGGAGCTGTTTTTT. It is translated as CASSQDLNRWREGSGELFF.

This chain uses TRBV18 with TRBJ1-2; D is ambiguous. The germline V gene encodes CDR1 KGHSH and CDR2 LQKENI. The ends were cut back, 6 bases at V and 0 bases at J, with 29 bases in the middle. The CDR3 extends over 20 amino acids. CDR3 coding DNA: TGTGCCAGCTCGAACCAGGAGGGTTCCTTAATGCCGGGGACTAACTATGGCTACACCTTC. It translates to CASSNQEGSLMPGTNYGYTF.

This clone came up once. The chain couples TRBV12-3 or TRBV12-4 to TRBJ1-5; D gene ambiguous. The V gene lost 5 bases and the J gene lost 5 bases, with 10 bases spanning the gap. This CDR3 region has 13 residues. CDR3 in amino acids: CASSKTGDQPQHF. The CDR3 nucleotides are TGTGCCAGCAGTAAAACCGGGGATCAGCCCCAGCATTTT.

This clone was seen only once. The chain links TRBV6-5 to TRBJ2-3; D unclear. The CDR3 runs to 12 residues. The V gene lost 5 bases and the J gene lost 2 bases, with 5 bases spanning the gap. Per germline, CDR1 MNHEY and CDR2 SVGAGI. The CDR3 region has the DNA TGTGCCAGCAGTATACACACAGATACGCAGTATTTT. Its translation: CASSIHTDTQYF.

This clone was counted only a few times. The rearrangement joins TRBV6-1 to TRBJ2-5; D unresolved. This CDR3 has 14 residues. V lost 2 bases to trimming and J lost 0 bases, with 7 bases between them. Germline CDR1 is MNHNS and CDR2 is SASEGT. The CDR3 region is CASSESWHQETQYF. Here the CDR3 DNA reads TGTGCCAGCAGTGAAAGCTGGCACCAAGAGACCCAGTACTTC.